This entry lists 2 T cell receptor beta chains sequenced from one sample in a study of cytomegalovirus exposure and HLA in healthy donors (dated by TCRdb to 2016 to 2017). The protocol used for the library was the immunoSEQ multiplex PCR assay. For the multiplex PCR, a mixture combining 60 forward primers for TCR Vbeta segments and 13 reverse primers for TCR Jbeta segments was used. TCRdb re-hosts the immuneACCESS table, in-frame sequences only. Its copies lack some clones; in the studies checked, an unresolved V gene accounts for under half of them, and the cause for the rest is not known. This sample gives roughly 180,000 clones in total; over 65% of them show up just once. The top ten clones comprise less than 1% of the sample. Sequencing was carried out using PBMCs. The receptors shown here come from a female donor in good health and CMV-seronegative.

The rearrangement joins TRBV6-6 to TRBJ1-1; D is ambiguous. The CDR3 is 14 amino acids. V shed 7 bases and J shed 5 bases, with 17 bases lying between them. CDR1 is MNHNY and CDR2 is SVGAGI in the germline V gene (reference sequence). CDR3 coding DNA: TGTGCCAGCATCCGAGACGGGTACCGTACTGAAGCTTTCTTT. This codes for CASIRDGYRTEAFF.

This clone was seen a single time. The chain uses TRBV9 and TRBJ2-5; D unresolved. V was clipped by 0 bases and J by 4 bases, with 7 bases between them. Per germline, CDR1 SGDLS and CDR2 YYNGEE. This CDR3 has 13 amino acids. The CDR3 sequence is CASSVDLGETQYF. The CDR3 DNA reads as TGTGCCAGCAGCGTAGACCTAGGAGAGACCCAGTACTTC.